The rows below give T cell receptor beta chains drawn from one sample of a study of type 1 regulatory T cells. TCRdb re-called the reads with MiXCR, one entry per CDR3 protein. The data show under 75,000 distinct CDR3 sequences, with less than 25% seen just once and 7% to 10% held by the top ten. The antigens for these receptors are not known. Sequencing was performed on cultured type 1 regulatory T (Tr1) cells, either the whole culture or a sorted fraction (not recorded which). The source of these receptors is a human donor in good health. Each CDR3 is given with its conserved first and last residue. The D gene is left open where the match is weak. The size of a clone is reported for some rows only, either as once, few or many, or as a class for expanded clones.

TRBJ1-1	NA	NA	TRBV7-2	TGTGCCAGCAGCTTAGAGAACACTGAAGCTTTCTTT	CASSLENTEAFF
TRBJ2-3	NA	few	TRBV7-2	TGTGCCAGCAGCTTAGGGTACAGGGCGGATACGCAGTATTTT	CASSLGYRADTQYF
TRBJ2-7	TRBD2	few	TRBV5-1	TGCGCCAGCAGCGCCGGGACTAGCGTGCTTGGGGAGCAGTACTTC	CASSAGTSVLGEQYF
TRBJ2-1	TRBD1	many	TRBV5-4	TGTGCCAGCAGCTTGGATCGAGGGGGCTTCAATGAGCAGTTCTTC	CASSLDRGGFNEQFF
TRBJ2-3	TRBD2	NA	TRBV20-1	TGCAGTGCTACTAGCGGGGAACACACAAATACGCAGTATTTT	CSATSGEHTNTQYF
TRBJ1-2	TRBD1	few	TRBV20-1	TGCAGTGCTGAGGACAGGGCTGGTAACGGCTACACCTTC	CSAEDRAGNGYTF
TRBJ2-7	NA	few	TRBV29-1	TGCAGCGTTGAGGTTTCGGGGGACGAGCAGTACTTC	CSVEVSGDEQYF
TRBJ2-7	NA	NA	TRBV12-3/TRBV12-4	TGTGCCAGCAGTTTAGGCCATGTCGAGCAGTACTTC	CASSLGHVEQYF
TRBJ2-3	NA	few	TRBV10-3	TGTGCCATCAGTCGGGACCAAGGGGCAGATACGCAGTATTTT	CAISRDQGADTQYF
TRBJ2-3	TRBD2	few	TRBV6-1	TGTGCCAGCATAGTTACTAGCGGGAGGCGGGGCACAGATACGCAGTATTTT	CASIVTSGRRGTDTQYF
TRBJ2-5	NA	few	TRBV29-1	TGCAGCGTTGGGAACTGGAGGGGTCTCCAAGAGACCCAGTACTTC	CSVGNWRGLQETQYF
TRBJ1-2	NA	many	TRBV6-5	TGTGCCAGCAGTCCTCAGGGAAACTATGGCTACACCTTC	CASSPQGNYGYTF
TRBJ2-7	TRBD2	many	TRBV5-1	TGCGCCAGCAGCTGGACCATCCAGCGGGAGATGTCCTACGAGCAGTACTTC	CASSWTIQREMSYEQYF
TRBJ2-7	TRBD2	few	TRBV20-1	TGCAGTGCTAAACCGCCGGGACTAGCAGACGAGCAGTACTTC	CSAKPPGLADEQYF
TRBJ2-1	TRBD2	many	TRBV7-2	TGTGCCAGCAGCTTCGGGACTAGCGGGAGAGAGCAGTTCTTC	CASSFGTSGREQFF
TRBJ2-3	TRBD2	NA	TRBV11-1	TGTGCCAGCAGCCTAAAAAGCGGGAGTATGACAGATACGCAGTATTTT	CASSLKSGSMTDTQYF
TRBJ1-1	NA	NA	TRBV27	TGTGCCAGCAGTTTACGAACAACAAGAGGACAGTACACTGAAGCTTTCTTT	CASSLRTTRGQYTEAFF
TRBJ2-3	TRBD1	NA	TRBV15	TGTGCCACCAGCAGACCAAGGACAGGGGACGTGAATACGCAGTATTTT	CATSRPRTGDVNTQYF
TRBJ1-1	NA	many	TRBV6-6	TGTGCCAGCAGTGACCCCGGCGGGAACACTGAAGCTTTCTTT	CASSDPGGNTEAFF
TRBJ2-3	TRBD2	few	TRBV6-1	TGTGCCGGGGGAGGACTAGCGGGCACAGATACGCAGTATTTT	CAGGGLAGTDTQYF
TRBJ2-2	NA	few	TRBV12-3/TRBV12-4	TGTGCCAGCAGTTTCGGCTATGCTACCGGGGAGCTGTTTTTT	CASSFGYATGELFF
TRBJ2-3	NA	NA	TRBV20-1	TGCAGTGCTTGCTTGGCGGTAAGCACAGATACGCAGTATTTT	CSACLAVSTDTQYF
TRBJ1-6	NA	NA	TRBV10-3	TGTGCCATCAGTGCGGAGGGGACTTCACCCCTCCACTTT	CAISAEGTSPLHF
TRBJ2-7	NA	NA	TRBV6-6	TGTGCCAGCAGCCCACTGGTTGAGCAGTACTTC	CASSPLVEQYF
TRBJ1-1	NA	NA	TRBV29-1	TGCAGCGTTGAGGTCGGACGGAACACTGAAGCTTTCTTT	CSVEVGRNTEAFF
TRBJ2-5	TRBD2	NA	TRBV18	TGTGCCAGCTCACCATTTTGGGCGTCTAGCGGGAGCCAAGAGACCCAGTACTTC	CASSPFWASSGSQETQYF
TRBJ1-5	TRBD1	many	TRBV20-1	TGCAGTGCTAGCTACAGGGGAGCGATCTATCAGCCCCAGCATTTT	CSASYRGAIYQPQHF
TRBJ2-1	NA	once	TRBV24-1	TGTGCCACCAGTAGCGGATACAATGAGCAGTTCTTC	CATSSGYNEQFF
TRBJ1-2	TRBD1	NA	TRBV20-1	TGCAGTGCGACAGGGAGTGGGGTCTATGGCTACACCTTC	CSATGSGVYGYTF
TRBJ2-7	TRBD1	NA	TRBV5-1	TGCGCCAGCAACTCCGGGGACAGGCGAACCTACGAGCAGTACTTC	CASNSGDRRTYEQYF
TRBJ2-2	NA	large	TRBV9	TGTGCCAGCAGCTCCCCGGGCGGGGAGCTGTTTTTT	CASSSPGGELFF
TRBJ2-5	NA	NA	TRBV12-3/TRBV12-4	TGTGCCAGCAGTTTTTTTCGGGAAGAGACCCAGTACTTC	CASSFFREETQYF